This TCR beta chain is from a study of cytomegalovirus exposure and HLA in healthy donors. The study, taken as a whole, reports: Later analysis identified a missense DCLRE1C variant that was linked to TCR beta V- and J-gene trimming.

Points on this clone: Its antigen is not known.

The primer mix had 60 Vbeta and 13 Jbeta primers. Produced via immunoSEQ multiplex PCR; TCRdb's table is partial and in-frame only. Here the sample spans hundreds of thousands of clones, over 80% being singletons. Sequenced material: PBMCs. The source of this sequence is a boy aged 2 to 10 in good health and CMV-seronegative.

CDR3 coding DNA: TGTGCCAGCAGTTTAGACCCGCGGGGTATAAGCACAGATACGCAGTATTTT. It yields the protein CASSLDPRGISTDTQYF. V and J are TRBV27 and TRBJ2-3; possibly TRBD2 for D (6 bases). The CDR3 is 17 amino acids. V lost 2 bases and J 0 bases, leaving 15 bases between the germline ends. Germline V lookup: CDR1 MNHEY, CDR2 SMNVEV (reference sequence).